A selection of T cell receptor beta chains follows, all from one sample in a study of T-cell reconstitution after alpha-beta-depleted transplantation in children. TCRdb reprocessed the PCR reads via MiXCR and lists one record per CDR3 protein. The sample consists of 300,000 to 400,000 distinct CDR3 sequences, 13% of them appearing once. The specimen was PBMCs, collected from the stem cell graft. Receptor source: a human donor who donated a stem cell graft to a child with Fanconi anemia. The CDR3 runs from the conserved cysteine through the conserved F or W. The order of the fields is J gene, D gene, V gene, clone size, CDR3 DNA, CDR3 protein. The D gene is left open where the match is weak. Clone size is stated in some rows and not others, as once, few, many or a class when expanded.

J: TRBJ1-1; D: -; V: TRBV20-1; size: once; DNA: TGCAGCCCCAGACCTGAAGCTTTCTTT; CDR3: CSPRPEAFF
J: TRBJ2-1; D: -; V: TRBV12-3/TRBV12-4; size: -; DNA: TGTGCCAGCAGTTACCTGAGAGTGCCGGGGAATGAGCAGTTCTTC; CDR3: CASSYLRVPGNEQFF
J: TRBJ2-2; D: -; V: TRBV5-1; size: many; DNA: TGCGCCAGCAGCCCACTAGTCTCCGGGGAGCTGTTTTTT; CDR3: CASSPLVSGELFF
J: TRBJ1-2; D: TRBD1; V: TRBV29-1; size: -; DNA: TGCAGCGCTGGACAGGCGGACTATGGCTACACCTTC; CDR3: CSAGQADYGYTF
J: TRBJ2-5; D: TRBD1; V: TRBV15; size: -; DNA: TGTGCCACCAGCAGGAACCGACAGGGTAGGGCCGAGACCCAGTACTTC; CDR3: CATSRNRQGRAETQYF
J: TRBJ1-1; D: -; V: TRBV11-2; size: -; DNA: TGTGCCAGCAGCCCGCAGGTGGGGGCCATGAACACTGAAGCTTTCTTT; CDR3: CASSPQVGAMNTEAFF
J: TRBJ2-2; D: -; V: TRBV7-2; size: few; DNA: TGTGCCAGCAGCGTTGACAGGCCCGGGGAGCTGTTTTTT; CDR3: CASSVDRPGELFF
J: TRBJ2-1; D: -; V: TRBV5-1; size: few; DNA: TGCGCCAGCAGATGGGACCCCACGAGCAATGAGCAGTTCTTC; CDR3: CASRWDPTSNEQFF
J: TRBJ2-7; D: -; V: TRBV5-1; size: few; DNA: TGCGCCAGCAGCTTCGGGACGGGACACTACGAGCAGTACTTC; CDR3: CASSFGTGHYEQYF
J: TRBJ2-3; D: -; V: TRBV7-8; size: few; DNA: TGTGCCAGCAGCTTACAGGGGCCTCCCACAGATACGCAGTATTTT; CDR3: CASSLQGPPTDTQYF